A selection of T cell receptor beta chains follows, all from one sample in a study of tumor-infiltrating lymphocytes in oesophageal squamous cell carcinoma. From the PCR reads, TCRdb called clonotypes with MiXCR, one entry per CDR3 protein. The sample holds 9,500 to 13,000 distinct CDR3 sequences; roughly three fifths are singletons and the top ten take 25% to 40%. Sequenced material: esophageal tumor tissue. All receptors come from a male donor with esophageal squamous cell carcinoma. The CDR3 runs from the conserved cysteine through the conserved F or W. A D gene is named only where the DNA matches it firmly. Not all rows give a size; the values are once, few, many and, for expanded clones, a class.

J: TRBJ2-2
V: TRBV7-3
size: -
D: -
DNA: TGTGCCAGCAGCTTAAGGCCCACCGGGGAGCTGTTTTTT
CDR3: CASSLRPTGELFF

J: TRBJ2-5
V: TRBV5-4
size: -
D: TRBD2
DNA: TGTGCCAGCACCCTCTGGCGGGGGGGCGGGGAGACCCAGTACTTC
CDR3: CASTLWRGGGETQYF

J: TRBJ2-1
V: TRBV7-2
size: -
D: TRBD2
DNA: TGTGCCAGCAGCTTCTCGGGGGGAAACAATGAGCAGTTCTTC
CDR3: CASSFSGGNNEQFF

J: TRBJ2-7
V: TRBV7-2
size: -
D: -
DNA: TGTGCCAGCAGCTTCGGATTCTCCTACAATGAGCAGTACTTC
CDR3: CASSFGFSYNEQYF

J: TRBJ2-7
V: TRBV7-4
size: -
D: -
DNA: TGTGCCAGCAGCGTAGGCCTTAGGAGCGACCTTTGGCCCTACGAGCAGTACTTC
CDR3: CASSVGLRSDLWPYEQYF

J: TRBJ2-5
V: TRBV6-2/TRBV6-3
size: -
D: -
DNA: TGTGCCAGCACCAGAGGGGGAGGGCTCGGAGAGACCCAGTACTTC
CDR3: CASTRGGGLGETQYF

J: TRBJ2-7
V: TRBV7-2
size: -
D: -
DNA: TGTGCCAGCAGCCGATCGAGGGTCAGGGACGAGCAGTACTTC
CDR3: CASSRSRVRDEQYF

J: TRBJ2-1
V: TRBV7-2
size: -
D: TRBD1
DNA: TGTGCCAGCAGCTTAGGGACAGGGGTCGGGGCCTACAATGAGCAGTTCTTC
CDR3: CASSLGTGVGAYNEQFF

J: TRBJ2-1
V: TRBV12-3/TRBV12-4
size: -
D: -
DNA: TGTGCCAGCAGTTTAATGGGACCTATCAATGAGCAGTTCTTC
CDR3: CASSLMGPINEQFF

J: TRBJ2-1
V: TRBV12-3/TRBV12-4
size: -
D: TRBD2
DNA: TGTGCCAGCACGTTCCGTAGCGGGGGGGCCTACAATGAGCAGTTCTTC
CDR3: CASTFRSGGAYNEQFF

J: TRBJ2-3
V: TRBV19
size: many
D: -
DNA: TGTGCCAGTAGTAAGGCTAGGACCTTCGCGTACACAGATACGCAGTATTTT
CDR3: CASSKARTFAYTDTQYF

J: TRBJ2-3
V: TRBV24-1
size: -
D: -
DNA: TGTGCCACCAGTTCAATCGGGAGAACAGATACGCAGTATTTT
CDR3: CATSSIGRTDTQYF

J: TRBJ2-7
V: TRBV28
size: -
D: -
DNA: TGTGCCAGCTCCACCCCCGGCAGTTGGTACGAGCAGTACTTC
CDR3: CASSTPGSWYEQYF

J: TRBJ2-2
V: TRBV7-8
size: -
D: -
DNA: TGTGCCAGCTTCCGCGGGGAGCTGTTTTTT
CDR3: CASFRGELFF

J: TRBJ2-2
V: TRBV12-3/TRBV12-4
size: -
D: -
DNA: TGTGCCAACCTCAGCCTTACCGGGGAGCTGTTTTTT
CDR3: CANLSLTGELFF

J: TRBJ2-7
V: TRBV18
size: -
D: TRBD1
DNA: TGTGCCAGCTCATACCAGGGGACAGGACACTACGAGCAGTACTTC
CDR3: CASSYQGTGHYEQYF

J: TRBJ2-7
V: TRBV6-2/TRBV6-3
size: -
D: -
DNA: TGTGCCAGCAGTTACTCCCCGTCCGGGCACTACGAGCAGTACTTC
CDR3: CASSYSPSGHYEQYF

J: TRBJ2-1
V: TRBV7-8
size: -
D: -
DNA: TGTGCCAGCAGCTTAAAGGACCTTTATAATTCACCCCTCCACTTC
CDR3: CASSLKDLYNSPLHF

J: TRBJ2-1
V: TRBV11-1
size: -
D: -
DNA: TGTGCCAGCAGCTTCGGGGTACTGTCCTACAATGAGCAGTTCTTC
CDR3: CASSFGVLSYNEQFF

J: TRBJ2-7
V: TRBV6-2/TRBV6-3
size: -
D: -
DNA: TGTGCCAGCAAAGGAGGACAAGACTACGAGCAGTACTTC
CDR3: CASKGGQDYEQYF

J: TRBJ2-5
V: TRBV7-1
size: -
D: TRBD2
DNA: TGTGCCAGCAGCAAGACTAGCGGGAGGGCCGGAGAGACCCAGTACTTC
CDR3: CASSKTSGRAGETQYF

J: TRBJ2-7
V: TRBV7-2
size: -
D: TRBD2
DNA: TGTGCCAGCAGCTTACAAGCGGGAGGGGGAACCTACGAGCAGTACTTC
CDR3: CASSLQAGGGTYEQYF

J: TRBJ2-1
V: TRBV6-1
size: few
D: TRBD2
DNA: TGTGCCAGCAGCTGGGGGGGGAAGGCATTTAACAATGAGCAGTTCTTC
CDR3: CASSWGGKAFNNEQFF

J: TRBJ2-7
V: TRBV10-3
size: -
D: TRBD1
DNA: TGTGCCATCAGTCAGACAGGGGGCGGTTACGAGCAGTACTTC
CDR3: CAISQTGGGYEQYF

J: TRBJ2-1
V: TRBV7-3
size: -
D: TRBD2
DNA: TGTGCCAGCAGCATTACCGGCGGGAGCAATGAGCAGTTCTTC
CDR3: CASSITGGSNEQFF

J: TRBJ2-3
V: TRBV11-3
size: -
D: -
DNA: TGTGCCAGCAGCTCCTGGACGGATACGCAGTATTTT
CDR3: CASSSWTDTQYF

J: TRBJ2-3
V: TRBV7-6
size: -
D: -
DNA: TGTGCCAGCAGCTTAATCTTCTGGGATACGCAGTATTTT
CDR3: CASSLIFWDTQYF

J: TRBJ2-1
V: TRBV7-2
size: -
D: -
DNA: TGTGCCAGCAGCTCAGCTGCTGGCGCTTCCTACAATGAGCAGTTCTTC
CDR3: CASSSAAGASYNEQFF

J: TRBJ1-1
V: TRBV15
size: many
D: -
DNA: TGTGCCACCAGCAGAGACGATTTTGGGACCGGACCGGAGTCGGCTTTCTTT
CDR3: CATSRDDFGTGPESAFF

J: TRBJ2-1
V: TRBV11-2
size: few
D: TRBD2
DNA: TGTGCCAGCAGCCTAGCGGGAGAGTGGAATGAGCAGTTCTTC
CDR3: CASSLAGEWNEQFF

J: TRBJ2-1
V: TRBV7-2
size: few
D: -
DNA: TGTGCCAGCTCGTCTCAGACCCAGGGTTCCGGCGAGCAGTTCTTC
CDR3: CASSSQTQGSGEQFF